This T cell receptor (beta chain) is from a study of T cell repertoires in cytomegalovirus infection (dated by TCRdb to between 2018 and 2020). Study-wide context: The peptide stimulations were aimed at well-studied HLA-B-restricted epitopes as well as recently identified HLA-C-restricted CMV epitopes, whose presentation resists viral immunomodulation. Donor HLA type was relevant to the analysis, as public TCR beta signatures indicated carriage of CMV infection together with the matching HLA type. The investigation overall reported the following: In both this cohort and an independent cohort of 350 or so donors, the cumulative frequency of public TCR beta family members distinguished carriers of CMV infection plus the relevant HLA type. The ex vivo response was dominated by HLA-C-restricted CMV-specific TCR beta clonotypes, which also provided the single most frequent clonotype in two of eight donors.

The CDR1 and CDR2 encoded by the germline V gene are SGHVS and FNYEAQ. The CDR3 has 16 amino acids, counting the end cysteine and phenylalanine. Only the CDR3 portion is preserved as DNA: 48 bases, with reading frame beginning at the first base. The V and J ends are trimmed by 0 bases and 8 bases, leaving 16 bases between them. For sequencing, an Illumina HiSeq 1500 was employed. TCRdb applied fastp at Q25 and MiXCR to the public reads, then kept only in-frame beta chains. Rows are unified per CDR3 protein, each entry keeping the most common DNA and genes. The sample table records 900,000 to 950,000 distinct CDR3 sequences; around a third of these occur just once. Over 12% of the sample lies in the top ten. This clonotype was seen more than once but under ten times. The target of this receptor is not known. No qualities accompany the bases; no much larger clone lies one base away. The treatment or condition label for this specimen denotes: in vitro stimulation with specific CMV peptide epitopes to enrich CMV-specific T cells.

The V gene is TRBV7-6 and the J gene is TRBJ1-4; a weak D assignment points to TRBD1 (6 bases agree). The TCR originated in a human donor in good health (CMV status not recorded). Some clones in this sample may be carry-over from other donors' samples. The starting material was cultured CD8+ T cells from PBMCs, obtained from culture after CMV antigen stimulation. The sequence in DNA is TGTGCCAGCAGCTTAGCCAGAGGCAGGGGCACGGAAAAACTGTTTTTT. It translates as CASSLARGRGTEKLFF.